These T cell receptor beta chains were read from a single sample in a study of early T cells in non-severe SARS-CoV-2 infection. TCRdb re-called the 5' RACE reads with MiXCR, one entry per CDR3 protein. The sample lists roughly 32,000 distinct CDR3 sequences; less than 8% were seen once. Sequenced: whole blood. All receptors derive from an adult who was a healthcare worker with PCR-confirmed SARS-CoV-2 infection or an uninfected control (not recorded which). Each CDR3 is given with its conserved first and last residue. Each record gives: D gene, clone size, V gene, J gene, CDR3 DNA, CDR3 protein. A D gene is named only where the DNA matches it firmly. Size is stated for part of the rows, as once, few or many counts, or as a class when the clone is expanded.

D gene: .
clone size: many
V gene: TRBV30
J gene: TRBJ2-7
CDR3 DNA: TGTGCCTGGAGCCGGGGGAAGAACTACGAGCAGTACTTC
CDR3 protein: CAWSRGKNYEQYF

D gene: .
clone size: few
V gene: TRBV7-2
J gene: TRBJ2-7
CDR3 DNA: TGTGCCAGCAGCCCGGACGGTGGCGAGCAGTACTTC
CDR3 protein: CASSPDGGEQYF

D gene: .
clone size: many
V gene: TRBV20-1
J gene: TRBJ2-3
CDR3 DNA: TGCAGTGCCCACTCCCGCACAGATACGCAGTATTTT
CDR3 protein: CSAHSRTDTQYF

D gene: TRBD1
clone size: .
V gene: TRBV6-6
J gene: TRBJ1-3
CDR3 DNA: TGTGCCAGCAGTTACTCACAGGGGGCTGCTGGAAACACCATATATTTT
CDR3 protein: CASSYSQGAAGNTIYF

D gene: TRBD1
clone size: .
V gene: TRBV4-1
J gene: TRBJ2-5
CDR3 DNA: TGCGCCAGCAGCCAAGATCAGGGGGCCGGAGAGACCCAGTACTTC
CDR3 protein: CASSQDQGAGETQYF

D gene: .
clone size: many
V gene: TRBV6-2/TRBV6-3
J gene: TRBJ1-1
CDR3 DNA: TGTGCCAGCAGTGGTCTCGAGGGCGCGGGCACTGAAGCTTTCTTT
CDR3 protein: CASSGLEGAGTEAFF

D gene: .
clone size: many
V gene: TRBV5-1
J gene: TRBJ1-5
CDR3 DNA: TGCGCCAGCAGCTTGGAGCAGGGAGGCCAGCCCCAGCATTTT
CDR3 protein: CASSLEQGGQPQHF

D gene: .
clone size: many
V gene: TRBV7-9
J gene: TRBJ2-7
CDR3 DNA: TGTGCCAGCAGCCCCAATACCGTGTCCTACGAGCAGTACTTC
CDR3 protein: CASSPNTVSYEQYF

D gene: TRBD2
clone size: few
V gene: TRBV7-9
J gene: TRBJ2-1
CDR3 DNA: TGTGCCAGCAGCGTCCTAGCGGGGGGGCCAGAGTTCTTC
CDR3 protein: CASSVLAGGPEFF

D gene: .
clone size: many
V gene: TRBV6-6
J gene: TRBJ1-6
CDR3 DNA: TGTGCCAGCAGTTTAGGACTCAGCTATAATTCACCCCTCCACTTT
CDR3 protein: CASSLGLSYNSPLHF

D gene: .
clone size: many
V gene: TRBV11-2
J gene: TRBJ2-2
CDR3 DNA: TGTGCCAGCAGCCCGACAGCCTGGGACGGGGAGCTGTTTTTT
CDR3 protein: CASSPTAWDGELFF

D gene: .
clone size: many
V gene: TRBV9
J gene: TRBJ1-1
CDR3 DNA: TGTGCCAGCAGCCCGCAGGTTTTGAACACTGAAGCTTTCTTT
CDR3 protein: CASSPQVLNTEAFF

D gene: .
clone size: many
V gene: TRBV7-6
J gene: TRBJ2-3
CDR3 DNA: TGTGCCAGCAGCTTAGCTGTGGGGATTACAGGAGGGGGCAGCACAGATACGCAGTATTTT
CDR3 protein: CASSLAVGITGGGSTDTQYF

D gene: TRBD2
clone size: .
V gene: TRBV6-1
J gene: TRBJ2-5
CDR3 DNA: TGTGCCAGCAGAAAGACTAGCGGGGGGAAAGAGACCCAGTACTTC
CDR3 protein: CASRKTSGGKETQYF

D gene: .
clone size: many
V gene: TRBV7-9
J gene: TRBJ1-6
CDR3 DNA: TGTGCCAGCAGCTACCTGGGGGGGCTAAGTTCACCCCTCCACTTT
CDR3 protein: CASSYLGGLSSPLHF

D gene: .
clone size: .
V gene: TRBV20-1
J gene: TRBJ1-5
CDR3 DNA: TGCAGTGCTAGAGATTTAGGGCAGGGTGGCAATCAGCCCCAGCATTTT
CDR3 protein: CSARDLGQGGNQPQHF

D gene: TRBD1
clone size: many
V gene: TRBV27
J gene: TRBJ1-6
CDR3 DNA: TGTGCCAGCAGTTTAGGGACAGGCCGTAATTCACCCCTCCACTTT
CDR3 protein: CASSLGTGRNSPLHF

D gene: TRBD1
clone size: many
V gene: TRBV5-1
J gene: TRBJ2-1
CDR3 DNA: TGCGCCAGCAGCCCTAGACAGGGAGTGTACAATGAGCAGTTCTTC
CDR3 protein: CASSPRQGVYNEQFF

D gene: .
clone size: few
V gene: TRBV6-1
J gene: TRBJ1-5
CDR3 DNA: TGTGCCAGCAGTGAATTCCCAGCTAGCAATCAGCCCCAGCATTTT
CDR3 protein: CASSEFPASNQPQHF

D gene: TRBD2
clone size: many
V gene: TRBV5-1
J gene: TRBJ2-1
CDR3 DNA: TGCGCCAGCAGCTTGGTAGGTAGCGGGGTCAATGAGCAGTTCTTC
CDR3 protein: CASSLVGSGVNEQFF

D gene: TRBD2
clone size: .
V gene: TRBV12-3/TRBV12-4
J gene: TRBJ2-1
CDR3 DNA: TGTGCCAGCAGCTGGACTAGCGGGGGTTACAATGAGCAGTTCTTC
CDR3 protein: CASSWTSGGYNEQFF

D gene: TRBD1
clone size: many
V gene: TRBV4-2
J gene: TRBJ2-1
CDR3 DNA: TGTGCCAGCAGCCAAGATCCAGCAAGGGGGCTCAGGGACAATGAGCAGTTCTTC
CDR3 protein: CASSQDPARGLRDNEQFF

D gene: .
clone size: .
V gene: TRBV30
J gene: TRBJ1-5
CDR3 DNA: TGTGCCTGGAGTGCAAGGACTGATCAGCCCCAGCATTTT
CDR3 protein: CAWSARTDQPQHF

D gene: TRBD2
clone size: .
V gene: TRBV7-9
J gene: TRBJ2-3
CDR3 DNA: TGTGCCAGCAGCTTAAGGACTAGCGGAGCCACAGATACGCAGTATTTT
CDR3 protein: CASSLRTSGATDTQYF

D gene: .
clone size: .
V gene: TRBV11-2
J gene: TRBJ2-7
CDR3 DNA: TGTGCCAGCAGCTCCGACGGACTAATACCCTACGAGCAGTACTTC
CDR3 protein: CASSSDGLIPYEQYF

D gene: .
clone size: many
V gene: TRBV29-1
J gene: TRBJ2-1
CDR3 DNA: TGCAGCACCCGGGACGGGCGCTACAATGAGCAGTTCTTC
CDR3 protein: CSTRDGRYNEQFF

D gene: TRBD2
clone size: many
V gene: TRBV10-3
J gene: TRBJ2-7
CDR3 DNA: TGTGCCATCAGTGAGGGGACTAGCGTCTACGAGCAGTACTTC
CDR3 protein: CAISEGTSVYEQYF

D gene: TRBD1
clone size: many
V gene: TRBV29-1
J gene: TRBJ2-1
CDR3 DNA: TGCAGCGTAACTTTAGGACAGGGGGACAATGAGCAGTTCTTC
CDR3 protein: CSVTLGQGDNEQFF

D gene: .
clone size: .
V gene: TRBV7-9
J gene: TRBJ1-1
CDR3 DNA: TGTGCCAGCGCCACAGAGATGAACACTGAAGCTTTCTTT
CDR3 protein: CASATEMNTEAFF

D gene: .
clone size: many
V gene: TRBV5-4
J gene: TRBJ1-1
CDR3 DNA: TGTGCCAGCAGCTTGATCCGGGGGCGGGGGACTGAAGCTTTCTTT
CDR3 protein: CASSLIRGRGTEAFF

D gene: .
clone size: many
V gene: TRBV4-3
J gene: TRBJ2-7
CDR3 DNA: TGCGCCAGCAGCCAAGATCGTCCCTACGAGCAGTACTTC
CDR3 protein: CASSQDRPYEQYF

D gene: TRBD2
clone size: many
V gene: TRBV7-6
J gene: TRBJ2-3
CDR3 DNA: TGTGCCAGCAGCAGACTTAGCGGGGGGGCCACAGATACGCAGTATTTT
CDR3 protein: CASSRLSGGATDTQYF

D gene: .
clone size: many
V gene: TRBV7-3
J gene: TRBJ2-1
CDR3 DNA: TGTGCCAGCAGCTTAACTAGCTTGAATGAGCAGTTCTTC
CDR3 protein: CASSLTSLNEQFF

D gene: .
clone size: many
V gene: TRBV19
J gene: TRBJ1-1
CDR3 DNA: TGTGCCAGTAGTACCAGCCTCGGGGGGAACACTGAAGCTTTCTTT
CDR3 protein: CASSTSLGGNTEAFF

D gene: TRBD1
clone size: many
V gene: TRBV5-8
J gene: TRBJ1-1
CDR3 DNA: TGTGCCAGCAGCGAAAGGACAGGGCGCACTGAAGCTTTCTTT
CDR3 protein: CASSERTGRTEAFF

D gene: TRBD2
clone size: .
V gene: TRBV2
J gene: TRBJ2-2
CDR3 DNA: TGTGCCAGCAGTGCCCAGCGGGGGATCACCGGGGAGCTGTTTTTT
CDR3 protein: CASSAQRGITGELFF

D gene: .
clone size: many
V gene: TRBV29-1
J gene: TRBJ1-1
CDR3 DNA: TGCAGCGTTGAAGATCCGGGAGACCTGAACACTGAAGCTTTCTTT
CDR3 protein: CSVEDPGDLNTEAFF

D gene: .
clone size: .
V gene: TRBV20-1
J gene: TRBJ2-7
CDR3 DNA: TGCAGTGCCCCCCGGACGGGTCGTAACGAGCAGTACTTC
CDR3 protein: CSAPRTGRNEQYF

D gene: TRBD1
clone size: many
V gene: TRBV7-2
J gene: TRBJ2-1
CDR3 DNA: TGTGCCAGCAGCTTCGATATACCCGGGACAGGGGCCAATGAGCAGTTCTTC
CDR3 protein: CASSFDIPGTGANEQFF

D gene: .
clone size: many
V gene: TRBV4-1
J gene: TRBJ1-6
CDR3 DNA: TGCGCCAGCAGCCAAGATTCGGCGAGCTCCTATAATTCACCCCTCCACTTT
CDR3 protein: CASSQDSASSYNSPLHF

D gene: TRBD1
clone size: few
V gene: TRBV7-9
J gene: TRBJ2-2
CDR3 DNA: TGTGCCACCGACAGGGTTCGAGGGGCCGGGGAGCTGTTTTTT
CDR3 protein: CATDRVRGAGELFF